This entry lists 10 T cell receptor beta chains sequenced from one sample in a study of blood T cell repertoires in COVID-19. Only in-frame clones appear in the TCRdb table, and some are missing; sequencing was by immunoSEQ multiplex PCR. The sample gives roughly 100,000 clones, 78% of which show up once; approximately 9.9% is in the top ten. The sequenced sample was peripheral blood. The source is a man aged 55 to 70 with active or convalescent COVID-19.

J is TRBJ2-1 and V is TRBV18, with 9 bases identical to TRBD2. Germline CDR1 and CDR2: KGHSH and LQKENI. With 4 bases clipped from V and 5 bases from J, the junction kept 6 bases outside the gene matches. CDR3 length equals 15 residues. Here the CDR3 DNA reads TGTGCCAGCTCACTTCTAGCGGGACCCGACAATGAGCAGTTCTTC. Its translation: CASSLLAGPDNEQFF.

This clone occurred once. The genes are TRBV23-1 and TRBJ2-5; 7 positions match TRBD1. TRBV23-1 counts as an open reading frame of uncertain function. The CDR3 extends over 14 amino acids. V dropped 5 bases and J dropped 2; count of bases not matched to a gene: 5. The CDR3, as DNA: TGCGCCAGCAGTGAACAGGGGTCTCAAGAGACCCAGTACTTC. It codes for CASSEQGSQETQYF.

V usage is TRBV6-5 and J usage is TRBJ2-7; TRBD2 agrees at 11 bases. With V trimmed by 5 bases and J by 5 bases, 8 bases remained unmatched. The CDR3 covers 15 residues. Germline CDR1 MNHEY, CDR2 SVGAGI. CDR3 nucleotides: TGTGCCAGCAGTCCACTACTAGCGGGAGTCCACGAGCAGTACGTC. Residues: CASSPLLAGVHEQYV.

The chain carries TRBV9 and TRBJ1-4, with 8 bases matching TRBD1. V lost 2 bases to trimming and J lost 3 bases; unmatched junction nucleotides: 3. This CDR3 has 15 residues. Germline CDR1 is SGDLS and CDR2 is YYNGEE. The CDR3 here is CASSVGQVANEKLFF. CDR3 DNA: TGTGCCAGCAGCGTGGGACAGGTTGCTAATGAAAAACTGTTTTTT.

This rearrangement joins TRBV18 to TRBJ1-1; 8 nucleotides align to TRBD1. V trimming: 3 bases; J trimming: 5 bases; junction bases outside the gene matches: 14. The CDR3 spans 17 residues. Germline CDR1 KGHSH, CDR2 LQKENI. In nucleotides, the CDR3 is TGTGCCAGCTCACCCCAATCCATACAGGGGGGGTGGACTGAAGCTTTCTTT. Translating gives CASSPQSIQGGWTEAFF.

V usage is TRBV5-1 and J usage is TRBJ2-1; 8 bases line up with TRBD2. J was trimmed by 6 bases and V by 6 bases; bases with no gene match: 8. The germline gives CDR1 SGHRS, CDR2 YFSETQ. The CDR3 is made up of 14 amino acids. The CDR3 DNA reads as TGCGCCAGCATCGGCGGGGGGAGGGCCAATGAGCAGTTCTTC. This sequence encodes CASIGGGRANEQFF.

The chain employs TRBV5-6 and TRBJ2-1; TRBD2 agrees at 11 bases. There are 17 residues in the CDR3. CDR1 and CDR2 (germline): SGHDT, YYEEEE. V shed 2 bases and J 6 bases; nucleotides not matched to a gene: 10. This CDR3 is CASSLEQVAGGINEQFF. As DNA, the CDR3 is TGTGCCAGCAGCTTAGAGCAGGTAGCGGGAGGGATCAATGAGCAGTTCTTC.

The chain uses TRBV28 and TRBJ1-5; the D gene is possibly TRBD1 (6 bases). Trimming pared 2 bases from V and 3 bases from J, leaving 14 bases between. This CDR3 contains 16 residues. Germline CDR1 MDHEN, CDR2 SYDVKM. CDR3 loop: CASSLPAWTDNQPQHF. The CDR3 region has the DNA TGTGCCAGCAGTTTACCGGCGTGGACAGACAATCAGCCCCAGCATTTT.

The V and J genes are TRBV6-5 and TRBJ2-3, with a possible D match to TRBD2 (6 bases). Trimming cost V 4 bases and J 0 bases, with 11 bases left between them. CDR3 length: 15 residues. Germline-derived CDR1 and CDR2 are MNHEY and SVGAGI. CDR3 in amino acids: CASSSPSASTDTQYF. The CDR3 DNA sequence: TGTGCCAGCAGTTCTCCTAGCGCGAGCACAGATACGCAGTATTTT.

This clone was detected a few times. The chain joins TRBV4-2 to TRBJ1-1; 7 positions agree with TRBD1. Germline V lookup: CDR1 LGHNA, CDR2 YNFKEQ. The V segment lost 7 bases and the J segment 1 base; nucleotides outside the gene matches: 6. This CDR3 comprises 14 residues. CDR3 sequence reads: CASTSGTANTEAFF. The CDR3 nucleotides read TGTGCCAGCACCTCCGGGACAGCGAACACTGAAGCTTTCTTT.